One T cell receptor (beta chain) is described in this entry. Other DNA sequences in the same sample also yield this CDR3. Per the germline V gene, CDR1 is SGHNT and CDR2 is YYREEE (reference sequence). The CDR3 covers 14 residues. The J segment lost 0 bases and the V segment lost 4 bases, leaving 2 bases of the junction unmatched. This sample is drawn from a study of shared clonotypes between healthy human individuals. Measured with immunoSEQ multiplex PCR; TCRdb has only the in-frame clones, and not every one. The table lists approximately 2.1 million clones, over 90% of them singletons. The sample taken for sequencing was naive CD4+ T cells from PBMCs. Subset reported: CD45RA+ positively selected. The TCR sequence derives from a man aged 18 to 30 in good health. Some clones in this sample may be carry-over from other donors' samples. This chain connects TRBV5-4 to TRBJ2-7, with 9 bases aligning to TRBD2. The CDR3 is CASSLSGSSYEQYF. The DNA of the CDR3 is TGTGCCAGCAGCCTTAGCGGGAGCTCCTACGAGCAGTACTTC.